This entry concerns a single T cell receptor beta chain. Its recognized antigen is unknown. Within one base of it there is no much larger clone, and no base qualities were kept. Whole blood was collected in K2EDTA tubes by collaborating institutions according to the institutions' own protocols. For TCRbeta analysis, collaborators shipped samples as frozen whole blood, isolated PBMCs, or DNA extracted from either of those sample types. V was cut back by 2 bases and J by 5 bases, leaving a gap of 11 bases between them. The germline V gene yields SGHTA for CDR1 and FQGTGA for CDR2. The CDR3 runs 14 amino acids, cysteine and phenylalanine included. Left in the record is the CDR3 DNA by itself, 42 bases read in frame from the first base. The data were obtained in a study of blood T cell repertoires in COVID-19 (dated by TCRdb to the early 2020s). With respect to the entire study: The collaborator samples originated in the United States, Italy and Spain and spanned the acute and convalescent phases of COVID-19. The prospective study material was composed of cDNA or gDNA derived from T cells, B-cell-depleted T cells, or PBMCs. The dataset comprised deeply sampled blood TCRbeta repertoires from subjects exposed to, actively infected with, or recovered from COVID-19. The repertoires were released in a freely available public database meant as a resource for research on the immune response to SARS-CoV-2. The samples were drawn from two sources: the first 160 participants of the ongoing ImmuneRACE study, and approximately 1,300 subjects contributed by 6 global collaborators. Nearly every sample came with metadata listing a de-identified subject ID, COVID-19 status, age in years and sex. Where available, HLA class I and class II types were taken from metadata supplied by the sample provider and were not determined by assay-based typing.

Beyond this particular receptor, the publication reports: The amount of clinical and demographic metadata varied by source and participant and was provided uncurated.

TCRbeta CDR3 regions were amplified from genomic DNA by means of the immunoSEQ Assay, a bias-controlled multiplex PCR. Per the original workflow: The number of nucleated cells in each sample was estimated from the amplification of reference gene primers within the assay. Sequence reads were collapsed and filtered to measure the absolute abundance of every unique TCRbeta CDR3 rearrangement. For each sample, productive Simpson clonality was calculated as the square root of Simpson's diversity index across productive rearrangements. The source is immuneACCESS, and TCRdb retained only in-frame sequences with V and J called. Part of the clones is not carried over; for the studies checked, unresolved V genes explain less than half of this, and the remainder is unexplained. V and J calls and clone size are given by that table; D and trimming were obtained from the DNA. This sample lists 200,000 to 300,000 clones; around 87% were detected once. The ten largest clones take up approximately 2.2% of the sample.

The receptor chain draws on TRBV7-3 and TRBJ2-3; possibly the D gene is TRBD1, per 5 matching bases. Source material: peripheral blood. This TCR was sampled from a woman in her forties or fifties with acute or convalescent COVID-19. The DNA is as follows: TGTGCCAGCAGCTTAGGGCAGGGTGAAGATACGCAGTATTTT. Its protein product is CASSLGQGEDTQYF.